A single T cell receptor (beta chain) is shown here with its context. The entry originates in a study of blood T cell repertoires in COVID-19. Study information: Donors in the United States, Italy and Spain gave samples during acute or convalescent COVID-19. PBMCs, B-cell-depleted T cells, or T cells provided the cDNA or gDNA that made up the material.

Followed over time, Seattle patients had been enrolled while infection was active. Produced via immunoSEQ multiplex PCR; TCRdb's table is partial and in-frame only. The profile shows over 200,000 clones, more than 80% of them singletons. The CDR3 covers 14 residues. CDR1 and CDR2 from the germline V gene are MNHEY and SVGAGI. Trimming at V came to 6 bases and at J to 3 bases, leaving 7 bases not matched to a gene. The clonotype was recovered from a woman at least 80 years old with COVID-19, enrolled during active disease. The rearrangement links TRBV6-5 to TRBJ2-5, with 7 bases that match TRBD1. The specimen sequenced was peripheral blood. The CDR3 here is CASRPPGTEETQYF. The DNA for the CDR3 is TGTGCCAGCAGGCCCCCCGGGACAGAAGAGACCCAGTACTTC.